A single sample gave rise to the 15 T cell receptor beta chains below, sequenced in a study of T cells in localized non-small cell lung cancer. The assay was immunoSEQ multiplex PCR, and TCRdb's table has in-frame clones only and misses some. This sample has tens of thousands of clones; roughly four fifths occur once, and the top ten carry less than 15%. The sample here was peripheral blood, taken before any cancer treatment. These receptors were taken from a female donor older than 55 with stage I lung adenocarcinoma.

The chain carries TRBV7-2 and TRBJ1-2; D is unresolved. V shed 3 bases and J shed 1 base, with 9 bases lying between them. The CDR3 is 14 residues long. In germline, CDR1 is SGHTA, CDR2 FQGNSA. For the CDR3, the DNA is TGTGCCAGCAGCTTTAATACAGTTAACTATGGCTACACCTTC. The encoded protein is CASSFNTVNYGYTF.

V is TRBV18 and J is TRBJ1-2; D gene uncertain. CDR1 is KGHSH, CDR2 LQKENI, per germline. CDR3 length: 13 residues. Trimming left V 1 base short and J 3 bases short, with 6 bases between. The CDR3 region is CASSPQDYYGYTF. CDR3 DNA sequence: TGTGCCAGCTCACCACAGGATTACTATGGCTACACCTTC.

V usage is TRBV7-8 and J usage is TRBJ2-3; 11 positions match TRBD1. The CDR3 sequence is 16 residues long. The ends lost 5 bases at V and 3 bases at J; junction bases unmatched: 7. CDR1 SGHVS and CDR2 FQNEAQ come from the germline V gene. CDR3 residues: CASSPGTGGGTDTQYF. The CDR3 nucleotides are TGTGCCAGCAGCCCAGGGACAGGGGGGGGAACAGATACGCAGTATTTT.

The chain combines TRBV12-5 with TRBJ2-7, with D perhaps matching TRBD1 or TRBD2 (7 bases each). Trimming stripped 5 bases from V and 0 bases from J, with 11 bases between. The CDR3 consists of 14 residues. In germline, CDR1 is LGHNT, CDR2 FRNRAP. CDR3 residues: CASGPRGGSYEQYF. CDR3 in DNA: TGTGCTAGTGGTCCCAGGGGGGGCTCCTACGAGCAGTACTTC.

The CDR3 loop is CASSSGDNRWNTEAFF. The CDR3 nucleotides are TGCGCCAGCAGCTCGGGGGACAACCGGTGGAACACTGAAGCTTTCTTT. This chain uses TRBV5-1 with TRBJ1-1; possible D gene TRBD1, 6 bases. Trimming removed 3 bases from V and 1 base from J, with 16 bases in between. In germline, CDR1 is SGHRS, CDR2 YFSETQ. CDR3 length: 16 residues.

The CDR3 sequence is CATSRPGVYGYTF. The CDR3 DNA sequence: TGTGCCACCAGCAGACCCGGGGTCTATGGCTACACCTTC. The V and J genes are TRBV15 and TRBJ1-2; D is undetermined. V dropped 2 bases and J dropped 4 bases, with 8 bases sitting between them. The CDR3 spans 13 residues. Germline CDR1 is LNHNV and CDR2 is YYDKDF (reference sequence).

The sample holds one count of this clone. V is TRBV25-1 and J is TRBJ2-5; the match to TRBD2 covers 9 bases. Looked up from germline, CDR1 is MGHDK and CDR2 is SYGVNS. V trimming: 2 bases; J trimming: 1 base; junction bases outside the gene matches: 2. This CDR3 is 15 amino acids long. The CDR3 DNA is TGTGCCAGCAGTGAACCGACTAGCGGCCAAGAGACCCAGTACTTC. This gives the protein CASSEPTSGQETQYF.

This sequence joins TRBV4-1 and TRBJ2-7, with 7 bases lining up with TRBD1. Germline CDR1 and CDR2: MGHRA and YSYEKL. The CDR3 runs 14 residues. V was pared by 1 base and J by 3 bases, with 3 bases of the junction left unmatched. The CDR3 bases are TGCGCCAGCAGCCAAGTAGCAGGGGGCTACGAGCAGTACTTC. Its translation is CASSQVAGGYEQYF.

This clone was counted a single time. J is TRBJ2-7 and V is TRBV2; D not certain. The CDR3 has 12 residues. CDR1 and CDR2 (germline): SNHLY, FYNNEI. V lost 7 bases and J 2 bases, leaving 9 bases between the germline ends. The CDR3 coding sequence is TGTGCCAGCATGGCGGAACCCTACGAGCAGTACTTC. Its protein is CASMAEPYEQYF.

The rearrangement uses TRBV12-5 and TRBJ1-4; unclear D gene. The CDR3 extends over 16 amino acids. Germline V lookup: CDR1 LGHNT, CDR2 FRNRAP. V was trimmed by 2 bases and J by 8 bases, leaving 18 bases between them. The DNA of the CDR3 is TGTGCTAGTGGTTTGTCCGGAGGAACCCTGGGGGAAAAACTGTTTTTT. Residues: CASGLSGGTLGEKLFF.

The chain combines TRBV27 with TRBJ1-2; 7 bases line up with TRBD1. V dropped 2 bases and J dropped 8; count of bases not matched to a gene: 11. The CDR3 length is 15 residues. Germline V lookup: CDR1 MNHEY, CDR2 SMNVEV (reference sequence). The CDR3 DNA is TGTGCCAGCAGTTTAGGAGGGGGCCCGGTCCTGGGCTACACCTTC. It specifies CASSLGGGPVLGYTF.

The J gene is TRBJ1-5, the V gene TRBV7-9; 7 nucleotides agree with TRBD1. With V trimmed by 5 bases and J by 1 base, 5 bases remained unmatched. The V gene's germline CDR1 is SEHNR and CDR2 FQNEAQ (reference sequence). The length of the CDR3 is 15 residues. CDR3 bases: TGTGCCAGCAGCGACGACAGGGCGAGCAATCAGCCCCAGCATTTT. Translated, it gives CASSDDRASNQPQHF.

The CDR3 DNA sequence: TGCGCCAGCAGCCAAGTTCCGTGGGAAAAACTGTTTTTT. It yields the protein CASSQVPWEKLFF. The rearrangement links TRBV4-1 to TRBJ1-4; D gene unclear. Trimming stripped 1 base from V and 8 bases from J, with 8 bases between. The CDR3 contains 13 residues. The germline V gene has CDR1 MGHRA and CDR2 YSYEKL.

Here the CDR3 reads CASSFAAGGPSDTQYF. CDR3 DNA: TGTGCCAGCAGCTTTGCGGCGGGAGGGCCGTCAGATACGCAGTATTTT. This rearrangement joins TRBV7-8 to TRBJ2-3; 9 positions match TRBD2. Germline CDR1 is SGHVS and CDR2 is FQNEAQ. This CDR3 is built from 16 residues. V was pared by 3 bases and J by 4 bases, with 8 bases of the junction left unmatched.

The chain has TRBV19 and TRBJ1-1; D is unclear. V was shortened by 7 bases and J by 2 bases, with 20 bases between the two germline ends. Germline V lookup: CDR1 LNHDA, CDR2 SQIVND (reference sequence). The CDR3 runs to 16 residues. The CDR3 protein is CASTRNPTYVNTEAFF. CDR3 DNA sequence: TGTGCCAGTACCCGGAACCCGACCTACGTAAACACTGAAGCTTTCTTT.